This T cell receptor (beta chain) was obtained from a study of T cells after yellow fever vaccination. Making TCR cDNA involved 5'RACE template switching, which added UMIs and a universal primer site. TCRdb re-analysed the 5' RACE reads in MiXCR, keeping a single row per CDR3 protein. The table lists approximately 600,000 distinct CDR3 sequences, approximately 13% of them singletons. About this clonotype: The antigen remains unidentified.

Study-wide findings and caveats: Weaker overall, the secondary response nonetheless peaked faster (day 5 versus 15). Most clones from primary vaccination resurfaced after the booster (roughly 96% CD4, around 89% CD8).

The CDR3 length is 14 residues. With V trimmed by 6 bases and J by 6 bases, 10 bases remained unmatched. Per germline, CDR1 LGHDT and CDR2 YNNKEL (reference sequence). The gene calls are TRBV3-1 and TRBJ2-7; 8 bases match TRBD1. The material sequenced was PBMCs, taken on the day of the yellow fever booster vaccination. The sequence came from a young man who received the YFV17D yellow fever vaccine. This chain's CDR3 is CASRPHGQGSEQYF. The DNA of the CDR3 is TGTGCCAGCAGACCTCATGGACAGGGTAGCGAGCAGTACTTC.